Listed below are T cell receptor beta chains from one sample, sequenced in a study of blood T cell repertoires in COVID-19. Produced via immunoSEQ multiplex PCR; TCRdb's table is partial and in-frame only. The sample holds fewer than 350,000 clones, 85% to 90% seen once. The sample comprised PBMCs or T cells enriched from blood (not recorded which). The receptor source for this set is a young woman with acute COVID-19. CDR3s include the opening cysteine and the closing phenylalanine or tryptophan.

V,J,CDR3
TRBV4-3,TRBJ2-1,CASSYGTSGTYNEQFF
TRBV5-1,TRBJ2-1,CASSFLGGRALNEQFF
TRBV28,TRBJ1-3,CASSPAGTGNTIYF
TRBV27,TRBJ2-1,CASSSSGSYNEQFF
TRBV11-2,TRBJ1-2,CASSLAGTGNPYGYTF
TRBV6-1,TRBJ2-1,CASSVLTGGMYNEQFF
TRBV19,TRBJ2-2,CASSIPAHLQGMDTGELFF
TRBV10-2,TRBJ1-1,CASSEFRDNTEAFF
TRBV14,TRBJ1-3,CASSQAGGRGNTIYF
TRBV29-1,TRBJ1-2,CSVDFGRGGRIGYTF
TRBV11-1,TRBJ2-7,CASSLTTSGSYEQYF
TRBV7-9,TRBJ1-1,CASSFGLNTEAFF
TRBV30,TRBJ2-1,CAWSPLGGRTNEQFF
TRBV7-6,TRBJ2-5,CASSLGRDGKVTQYF
TRBV5-4,TRBJ2-7,CASSLGPLTSGEQYF
TRBV25-1,TRBJ1-2,CASSEYIAEIPYGYTF
TRBV28,TRBJ1-3,CASTVTVSPGNTIYF
TRBV18,TRBJ2-5,CASSGGHRETQYF
TRBV30,TRBJ1-2,CAWTLSGGQGYTF
TRBV7-2,TRBJ1-4,CASSLVSTNEKLFF
TRBV7-9,TRBJ1-1,CASSPLNTEAFF
TRBV27,TRBJ1-1,CASSLKSGVNTEAFF
TRBV30,TRBJ1-5,CAWSPDRGGGNQPQHF
TRBV5-5,TRBJ2-5,CASTRPRASGAQETQYF
TRBV4-3,TRBJ2-1,CASSQEPGLAGNNEQFF
TRBV11-2,TRBJ1-1,CASSLDTGLNTEAFF
TRBV5-1,TRBJ1-1,CASSLGQGLRLVNTEAFF